A selection of T cell receptor beta chains follows, all from one sample in a study of blood T cell repertoires in COVID-19. Sequenced by immunoSEQ multiplex PCR; TCRdb stores in-frame clones only, minus some. The sample includes about 500,000 clones, about 85% of them seen just once. The sequenced sample was PBMCs or T cells enriched from blood (not recorded which). The receptors were gathered from a young woman who had recovered from COVID-19. Both conserved end residues are part of each CDR3. A D gene is named only where the DNA matches it firmly. A row's size may be missing; if present it is once, few, many or a size class.

J gene: TRBJ1-2
clone size: -
D gene: TRBD1
V gene: TRBV7-2
CDR3 protein: CASSFGQGHYGYTF
CDR3 DNA: TGTGCCAGCAGCTTCGGACAGGGACACTATGGCTACACCTTC

J gene: TRBJ2-5
clone size: -
D gene: -
V gene: TRBV9
CDR3 protein: CASSVGGSGEETQYF
CDR3 DNA: TGTGCCAGCAGCGTAGGGGGATCGGGGGAAGAGACCCAGTACTTC

J gene: TRBJ2-7
clone size: -
D gene: TRBD2
V gene: TRBV4-1
CDR3 protein: CASSQGEGGNYEQYF
CDR3 DNA: TGCGCCAGCAGCCAGGGTGAGGGAGGGAACTACGAGCAGTACTTC

J gene: TRBJ2-3
clone size: -
D gene: -
V gene: TRBV29-1
CDR3 protein: CSGRLTDTQYF
CDR3 DNA: TGCAGCGGTAGACTCACAGATACGCAGTATTTT

J gene: TRBJ1-4
clone size: -
D gene: TRBD1
V gene: TRBV2
CDR3 protein: CASSYDREVSEKLFF
CDR3 DNA: TGTGCCAGCAGTTACGACAGGGAAGTGAGTGAAAAACTGTTTTTT

J gene: TRBJ1-4
clone size: -
D gene: -
V gene: TRBV28
CDR3 protein: CASQAGNEKLFF
CDR3 DNA: TGTGCCAGCCAAGCCGGTAATGAAAAACTGTTTTTT

J gene: TRBJ2-2
clone size: -
D gene: -
V gene: TRBV18
CDR3 protein: CASSPPLGGRSGELFF
CDR3 DNA: TGTGCCAGCTCACCCCCCTTGGGGGGGCGGAGCGGGGAGCTGTTTTTT

J gene: TRBJ2-3
clone size: -
D gene: -
V gene: TRBV6-5
CDR3 protein: CASSRGIDTQYF
CDR3 DNA: TGTGCCAGCAGTAGAGGAATAGATACGCAGTATTTT

J gene: TRBJ1-3
clone size: -
D gene: TRBD1
V gene: TRBV25-1
CDR3 protein: CASSGTGGGNTIYF
CDR3 DNA: TGTGCCAGCAGTGGGACAGGGGGGGGAAACACCATATATTTT

J gene: TRBJ1-3
clone size: -
D gene: -
V gene: TRBV27
CDR3 protein: CASSPRGGFAGNTIYF
CDR3 DNA: TGTGCCAGCAGCCCCCGGGGAGGGTTTGCTGGAAACACCATATATTTT

J gene: TRBJ1-4
clone size: -
D gene: -
V gene: TRBV4-1
CDR3 protein: CASSQAPGQPKNEKLFF
CDR3 DNA: TGCGCCAGCAGCCAGGCGCCCGGACAGCCAAAAAATGAAAAACTGTTTTTT

J gene: TRBJ1-4
clone size: -
D gene: TRBD1
V gene: TRBV5-6
CDR3 protein: CASSFGTDNEKLFF
CDR3 DNA: TGTGCCAGCAGCTTCGGGACAGATAATGAAAAACTGTTTTTT

J gene: TRBJ2-3
clone size: -
D gene: TRBD2
V gene: TRBV18
CDR3 protein: CASSPTSGGAGDTQYF
CDR3 DNA: TGTGCCAGCTCACCGACTAGCGGGGGGGCAGGAGATACGCAGTATTTT

J gene: TRBJ1-2
clone size: -
D gene: -
V gene: TRBV6-5
CDR3 protein: CASSYLGPSNYGYTF
CDR3 DNA: TGTGCCAGCAGTTACCTGGGCCCTTCTAACTATGGCTACACCTTC

J gene: TRBJ1-1
clone size: -
D gene: TRBD1
V gene: TRBV5-1
CDR3 protein: CASSLGRQGGLTEAFF
CDR3 DNA: TGCGCCAGCAGCTTGGGAAGACAGGGAGGTCTGACTGAAGCTTTCTTT

J gene: TRBJ1-2
clone size: -
D gene: -
V gene: TRBV4-2
CDR3 protein: CASSHLEPGARNGYTF
CDR3 DNA: TGTGCCAGCAGCCATCTCGAACCAGGGGCGAGGAATGGCTACACCTTC

J gene: TRBJ1-1
clone size: -
D gene: -
V gene: TRBV2
CDR3 protein: CASSRRGRTEAFF
CDR3 DNA: TGTGCCAGCAGCCGGCGGGGGCGGACTGAAGCTTTCTTT

J gene: TRBJ2-1
clone size: once
D gene: -
V gene: TRBV15
CDR3 protein: CATSRGSFELNEQFF
CDR3 DNA: TGTGCCACCAGTAGAGGGTCGTTTGAGCTCAATGAGCAGTTCTTC

J gene: TRBJ1-2
clone size: few
D gene: -
V gene: TRBV10-3
CDR3 protein: CAISEPPSAGYTF
CDR3 DNA: TGTGCCATCAGTGAGCCCCCGAGCGCCGGCTACACCTTC

J gene: TRBJ2-5
clone size: -
D gene: -
V gene: TRBV5-6
CDR3 protein: CASSPLRGDQETQYF
CDR3 DNA: TGTGCCAGCAGCCCCCTTAGGGGCGACCAAGAGACCCAGTACTTC

J gene: TRBJ1-3
clone size: few
D gene: -
V gene: TRBV2
CDR3 protein: CASGLTIGNTIYF
CDR3 DNA: TGTGCCAGCGGACTTACTATTGGAAACACCATATATTTT